One and the same sample provided the 30 T cell receptor beta chains below, sequenced in a study of T cell responses to AZD1222 COVID-19 vaccine. Using immunoSEQ multiplex PCR, the repertoire was profiled, and TCRdb retains in-frame clones only, with some absent. Of about 130,000 clones in the sample, 80% to 95% were seen once. The sequenced sample was peripheral blood, obtained on day 0 of AZD1222 vaccination. The receptors shown here come from an adult in good health.

This rearrangement joins TRBV11-2 to TRBJ1-6; 7 nucleotides line up with TRBD1. The CDR3 extends over 15 amino acids. Germline V gene data show CDR1 as SGHAT and CDR2 as FQNNGV. V gave up 5 bases and J gave up 9 bases; unmatched junction bases: 10. The CDR3 bases are TGTGCCAGCAGCATGAGAACCGGGACAGTTTCACCCCTCCACTTT. As protein: CASSMRTGTVSPLHF.

This chain joins TRBV5-5 and TRBJ1-1, with TRBD1 matching 7 bases. The CDR3 covers 17 residues. The junction had 10 bases not matched to a gene; V was cut back by 2 bases and J by 0 bases. Germline CDR1 SGHKS, CDR2 YYEKEE (reference sequence). The CDR3 spells CASSFGRGRNMNTEAFF. CDR3 sequence (DNA): TGTGCCAGCAGCTTTGGCAGGGGGAGAAACATGAACACTGAAGCTTTCTTT. Variable domain in full (rest from reference TRBV5-5 and TRBJ1-1): DAGVTQSPTHLIKTRGQQVTLRCSPISGHKSVSWYQQVLGQGPQFIFQYYEKEERGRGNFPDRFSARQFPNYSSELNVNALLLGDSALYLCASSFGRGRNMNTEAFFGQGTRLTVV.

V is TRBV28 and J is TRBJ2-7; tentative D call: TRBD1 (6 bases). CDR3 size: 12 residues. Germline V CDR1 and CDR2: MDHEN, SYDVKM. With 4 bases removed from V and 3 bases from J, the gap between germline ends came to 7 bases. The chain's CDR3 is CASSYRVYEQYF. The CDR3 region has the DNA TGTGCCAGCAGTTACAGGGTCTACGAGCAGTACTTC. Variable domain in full (rest from reference TRBV28 and TRBJ2-7): DVKVTQSSRYLVKRTGEKVFLECVQDMDHENMFWYRQDPGLGLRLIYFSYDVKMKEKGDIPEGYSVSREKKERFSLILESASTNQTSMYLCASSYRVYEQYFGPGTRLTVT.

The chain combines TRBV14 with TRBJ2-7, with TRBD2 identical over 7 bases. After removal of 5 bases from V and 0 bases from J, the junction contained 4 bases not matched to a gene. From germline, CDR1 is SGHDN and CDR2 FVKESK. There are 14 residues in the CDR3. The CDR3 bases are TGTGCCAGCAGCTGGGAGCGGGGCTCCTACGAGCAGTACTTC. It translates to CASSWERGSYEQYF.

V is TRBV28 and J is TRBJ1-2; D is uncertain. This CDR3 is built from 16 residues. CDR1 and CDR2 (germline): MDHEN, SYDVKM. V lost 2 bases to trimming and J lost 0 bases, with 13 bases between them. CDR3 DNA sequence: TGTGCCAGCAGTTTAATGAGATCGAGAGCTAACTATGGCTACACCTTC. This sequence encodes CASSLMRSRANYGYTF.

CDR3 sequence (DNA): TGTGCCAGCAGTTTATTTTTTAAGGGGGGCGGGTTTCTCCACGAGCAGTACTTC. Its protein is CASSLFFKGGGFLHEQYF. The chain uses TRBV27 and TRBJ2-7; D is tentatively TRBD1 or TRBD2 (6 bases each). The germline V and J ends were trimmed by 1 base and 5 bases, with 24 bases remaining between them. The V gene's germline CDR1 is MNHEY and CDR2 SMNVEV (reference sequence). CDR3 length equals 18 residues.

This chain connects TRBV18 to TRBJ1-2, with TRBD1 identical over 7 bases. Germline trimming cut 0 bases from V and 8 bases from J; bases unmatched to any gene: 6. Germline V lookup: CDR1 KGHSH, CDR2 LQKENI. The CDR3 length is 14 residues. The CDR3 is CASSPPRDSRGYTF. The CDR3 bases are TGTGCCAGCTCACCACCCCGGGACAGCAGAGGCTACACCTTC.

This clone was counted between two and nine times. This chain joins TRBV5-4 and TRBJ1-5; TRBD1 matches 7 bases. Germline assignment: CDR1 SGHNT and CDR2 YYREEE (reference sequence). This CDR3 contains 11 residues. After removal of 9 bases from V and 6 bases from J, the junction contained 3 bases not matched to a gene. This CDR3 is CAINRGQPQHF. As DNA, the CDR3 is TGTGCCATCAACAGGGGTCAGCCCCAGCATTTT.

The chain joins TRBV5-1 to TRBJ2-5; 9 bases fit TRBD2. This CDR3 has 15 amino acids. Germline V gene lookup returns CDR1 SGHRS and CDR2 YFSETQ. The J segment lost 5 bases and the V segment lost 0 bases, leaving 5 bases of the junction unmatched. CDR3 loop: CASSLVAGVKETQYF. Here the CDR3 DNA reads TGCGCCAGCAGCTTGGTAGCGGGAGTCAAGGAGACCCAGTACTTC.

This clone has a single count. The J gene is TRBJ1-2, the V gene TRBV5-8; no clear D gene. The CDR3 consists of 11 residues. V was shortened by 6 bases and J by 5 bases, with 8 bases between the two germline ends. Germline V gives CDR1 SGHTS, CDR2 YDEGEE. CDR3 residues: CASNEAYGYTF. Here the CDR3 DNA reads TGTGCCAGCAATGAAGCTTATGGCTACACCTTC.

The chain is built from TRBV19 and TRBJ2-7; D gene unclear. This CDR3 spans 13 amino acids. Trimming cost V 0 bases and J 2 bases, with 5 bases left between them. Germline-derived CDR1 and CDR2 are LNHDA and SQIVND (reference sequence). The chain's CDR3 is CASSIDLTYEQYF. The CDR3 DNA reads TGTGCCAGTAGTATAGATCTCACCTACGAGCAGTACTTC.

The chain employs TRBV13 and TRBJ2-7, with 13 bases aligning to TRBD2. J gave up 3 bases and V 5 bases, and 7 bases lay outside the gene matches. Germline CDR1 reads PRHDT; CDR2 reads FYEKMQ (reference sequence). The CDR3 has 16 amino acids. The DNA of the CDR3 is TGTGCCAGCAGCGGGACTAGCGGGACAAAATACTACGAGCAGTACTTC. Translation gives CASSGTSGTKYYEQYF.

J is TRBJ1-5 and V is TRBV28; 7 bases align to TRBD1. With V trimmed by 7 bases and J by 6 bases, 15 bases remained unmatched. The CDR3 is made up of 16 amino acids. Germline CDR1 and CDR2: MDHEN and SYDVKM. CDR3 region: CASNLGRQGGGQPQHF. CDR3 coding DNA: TGTGCCAGCAACTTAGGCAGACAGGGAGGGGGTCAGCCCCAGCATTTT.

This sequence joins TRBV3-1 (or the pseudogene TRBV3-2) and TRBJ1-4; 9 nucleotides match TRBD1. There are 17 residues in the CDR3. Losses at the gene ends were 4 bases for V and 4 bases for J; bases not matched to a gene: 10. From germline, CDR1 is LGHDT and CDR2 YNNKEL (reference sequence). CDR3 bases: TGTGCCAGCAGCCGGCGACCGGGGACAGGGAGTAATGAAAAACTGTTTTTT. This codes for CASSRRPGTGSNEKLFF.

The sample holds one count of this clone. The chain carries TRBV2 and TRBJ1-2, with D possibly TRBD1 on 5 matching bases. This CDR3 has 12 amino acids. Germline CDR1 reads SNHLY; CDR2 reads FYNNEI. Between the trimmed V and J ends, which lost 3 bases and 7 bases, there was a span of 9 bases. CDR3 protein: CASSDSGGGYTF. CDR3 coding DNA: TGTGCCAGCAGTGATTCCGGGGGTGGCTACACCTTC.

The chain employs TRBV12-3 or TRBV12-4 and TRBJ2-1; D is undetermined. Trimming removed 2 bases at V and 5 bases at J, with 1 base between. The CDR3 has 11 residues. CDR3 sequence reads: CASSLNNEQFF. In DNA, the CDR3 is TGTGCCAGCAGTTTAAACAATGAGCAGTTCTTC.

This rearrangement joins TRBV10-3 to TRBJ1-6; TRBD1 is a possible D gene (5 bases). V was clipped by 5 bases and J by 8 bases, with 22 bases between them. CDR3 length: 17 residues. Germline CDR1 ENHRY, CDR2 SYGVKD. DNA for the CDR3: TGTGCCATCAGTTCCCAGGCCAGCTCCAAAGGGGATTCACCCCTCCACTTT. It translates to CAISSQASSKGDSPLHF.

This chain uses TRBV5-1 with TRBJ1-2, with D uncertain. CDR1 is SGHRS and CDR2 is YFSETQ in the germline V gene. The CDR3 consists of 13 residues. Trimming stripped 0 bases from V and 0 bases from J, with 3 bases between. The CDR3 is CASSLAANYGYTF. CDR3 coding DNA: TGCGCCAGCAGCTTGGCAGCTAACTATGGCTACACCTTC.

This clone was counted a single time. The chain couples TRBV27 to TRBJ2-1, with TRBD2 matching 13 bases. V dropped 5 bases and J dropped 8; count of bases not matched to a gene: 6. The CDR3 consists of 15 residues. Germline V gene data show CDR1 as MNHEY and CDR2 as SMNVEV (reference sequence). The DNA of the CDR3 is TGTGCCAGCAGTCCACTAGCGGGAGGGACGGATGAGCAGTTCTTC. It translates to CASSPLAGGTDEQFF.

The V gene is TRBV7-3, the J gene TRBJ2-7; D possibly matches TRBD1 or TRBD2 (6 bases each). With 6 bases removed from V and 2 bases from J, the gap between germline ends came to 17 bases. Germline V CDR1 and CDR2: SGHTA, FQGTGA. The CDR3 is 15 residues long. The DNA of the CDR3 is TGTGCCAGCAGTCCAACGGGGGACAAAACCTACGAGCAGTACTTC. Its protein product is CASSPTGDKTYEQYF.

The chain employs TRBV7-9 and TRBJ2-7; no reliable D call. The CDR3 consists of 15 residues. The germline V gene encodes CDR1 SEHNR and CDR2 FQNEAQ (reference sequence). V gave up 6 bases and J gave up 0 bases, with 15 bases separating them. CDR3 DNA sequence: TGTGCCAGCAGAATCGGCGGAACAAGCTCCTACGAGCAGTACTTC. It is translated as CASRIGGTSSYEQYF.

The chain recombines TRBV7-9 with TRBJ1-1; the D gene is possibly TRBD1 (6 bases). The CDR3 has 16 residues. Germline V gene data show CDR1 as SEHNR and CDR2 as FQNEAQ (reference sequence). Trimming took off 1 base at V and 5 bases at J, with 17 bases between the two ends. The CDR3 coding sequence is TGTGCCAGCAGCTTAGGGGTTTGGGGGGCAGGGACTGAAGCTTTCTTT. Amino acid sequence: CASSLGVWGAGTEAFF.

This clone was observed a single time. This chain joins TRBV11-3 and TRBJ1-1; no clear D. The CDR3 is 14 residues long. Trimming removed 1 base from V and 3 bases from J, with 9 bases in between. From germline, CDR1 is SGHNT and CDR2 YENEEA. The CDR3: CASSLGTTYTEAFF. In DNA form, the CDR3 reads TGTGCCAGCAGCTTAGGCACGACCTACACTGAAGCTTTCTTT.

This chain joins TRBV2 and TRBJ1-2; D uncertain. Looked up from germline, CDR1 is SNHLY and CDR2 is FYNNEI. CDR3 size: 13 residues. Trimming removed 10 bases from V and 0 bases from J, with 12 bases in between. Here the CDR3 reads CATAPLANYGYTF. CDR3 coding DNA: TGTGCCACGGCGCCGTTAGCTAACTATGGCTACACCTTC.

The V and J genes are TRBV25-1 and TRBJ2-1; 16 nucleotides align to TRBD2. This CDR3 has 16 residues. Germline CDR1 is MGHDK and CDR2 is SYGVNS. Losses at the gene ends were 6 bases for V and 7 bases for J; bases not matched to a gene: 6. CDR3 nucleotides: TGTGCCAGCAGCCGACCGGGACTAGCGGGGGGGAATGAGCAGTTCTTC. It encodes CASSRPGLAGGNEQFF.

V is TRBV27 and J is TRBJ1-5; D is perhaps TRBD1 (5 bases). The CDR3 is 14 residues long. The V gene's germline CDR1 is MNHEY and CDR2 SMNVEV (reference sequence). V lost 0 bases and J lost 2, with 5 bases in between. The chain's CDR3 is CASSLSGGNQPQHF. In DNA form, the CDR3 reads TGTGCCAGCAGTTTATCAGGGGGCAATCAGCCCCAGCATTTT.

The chain couples TRBV6-5 to TRBJ2-3; 10 bases are a match to TRBD2. Germline V lookup: CDR1 MNHEY, CDR2 SVGAGI. The trim removed 4 bases at V and 6 bases at J, leaving 7 bases unmatched. CDR3 length: 15 residues. This CDR3 is CASSSLAGAWDTQYF. The CDR3 DNA reads as TGTGCCAGCAGTTCCCTAGCGGGGGCCTGGGATACGCAGTATTTT.

This clone showed up just once. The J gene is TRBJ2-7, the V gene TRBV3-1 (or the pseudogene TRBV3-2), with 11 bases that match TRBD2. Germline assignment: CDR1 LGHDT and CDR2 YNNKEL (reference sequence). The CDR3 runs 16 residues. Trimming at V came to 3 bases and at J to 0 bases, leaving 4 bases not matched to a gene. The CDR3 coding sequence is TGTGCCAGCAGCCACGAAACTAGCGGGGGCTCCTACGAGCAGTACTTC. The encoded protein is CASSHETSGGSYEQYF.

The chain joins TRBV27 to TRBJ2-5; 10 nucleotides align to TRBD1. The J segment lost 5 bases and the V segment lost 6 bases, leaving 12 bases of the junction unmatched. Germline CDR1 is MNHEY and CDR2 is SMNVEV (reference sequence). The CDR3 covers 16 residues. The CDR3 DNA reads TGTGCCAGCAGCATCCGACAGGGGGCGAGAGGGGAGACCCAGTACTTC. Residues: CASSIRQGARGETQYF.

A few counts support this clone. This rearrangement joins TRBV9 to TRBJ1-2; D not certain. Germline V gives CDR1 SGDLS, CDR2 YYNGEE. This CDR3 has 15 residues. V was cut by 4 bases and J by 4 bases, with 17 bases left in between. CDR3 nucleotide sequence: TGTGCCAGCAGCCCCCAGCGGGTCCCAAGCTATGGCTACACCTTC. Protein: CASSPQRVPSYGYTF.